This is a list of T cell receptor beta chains from one sample in a study of regulatory T cells in long-lasting Graves disease. TCRdb re-called the multiplex PCR reads with MiXCR, one entry per CDR3 protein. The table shows approximately 500,000 distinct CDR3 sequences, with about 22% occurring only once. The material was peripheral blood mononuclear cells (PBMCs), obtained when the disease was refractory, from a patient treated with antithyroid drugs. Receptors were obtained from a female donor with Graves disease. CDR3s include the opening cysteine and the closing phenylalanine or tryptophan. D genes are given only for firm matches. Clone sizes are given selectively: once, few, many, or a class where the clone is expanded.

j_call v_call clone_size d_call cdr3_nt cdr3_aa
TRBJ2-3 TRBV24-1 NA TRBD2 TGTGCCACCAGTGATCCGGGACTAGCGGGAGGAGGAGATACGCAGTATTTT CATSDPGLAGGGDTQYF
TRBJ1-1 TRBV11-2 many NA TGTGCCAGCAGCTCAGACCAATTGGGGGGACAAGCTTTCTTT CASSSDQLGGQAFF
TRBJ2-1 TRBV2 NA NA TGTGCCAGCAGTGAATCTGGCCTGCTGTACAATGAGCAGTTCTTC CASSESGLLYNEQFF
TRBJ2-5 TRBV20-1 NA NA TGCAGTGCTAGAGATGCTCGAGGGCAGTATCCACCTCTGGAGACCCAGTACTTC CSARDARGQYPPLETQYF
TRBJ1-2 TRBV29-1 once NA TGCAGCGTAGCCGTGGGCACCGGGGATGGCTACACCTTC CSVAVGTGDGYTF
TRBJ1-1 TRBV19 few NA TGTGCCAGTAGTCCACCCGGGACACTTAAAGGGGACACTGAAGCTTTCTTT CASSPPGTLKGDTEAFF
TRBJ1-4 TRBV2 many NA TGTGCCAGCAGTAAGACCCCGGGACATCCGAATGAAAAACTGTTTTTT CASSKTPGHPNEKLFF
TRBJ2-5 TRBV20-1 few NA TGCAGTGTAAGGCATCCGGGAGCACAAGAGACCCAGTACTTC CSVRHPGAQETQYF
TRBJ1-5 TRBV4-1 NA NA TGCGCCAGCAGCCAAGGCGCAAACCCAACAGGTCAGCCCCAGCATTTT CASSQGANPTGQPQHF
TRBJ1-1 TRBV6-5 few TRBD1 TGTGCCAGCAGTTCCGCGGGACAGGGGGACACTGAAGCTTTCTTT CASSSAGQGDTEAFF
TRBJ2-7 TRBV20-1 few TRBD2 TGCAGTGCTAGAGTACCTAGCGGGAGAAGGGGTTCCTACGAGCAGTACTTC CSARVPSGRRGSYEQYF
TRBJ2-5 TRBV28 many NA TGTGCCAGTCGGGCCGAGGAGACCCAGTACTTC CASRAEETQYF
TRBJ1-5 TRBV7-2 many NA TGTGCCAGCAGCTCGGCAGGGATTAGCAATCAGCCCCAGCATTTT CASSSAGISNQPQHF
TRBJ2-7 TRBV6-1 NA TRBD1 TGTGCCAGCAGTGAGGACAGGGCGTCGAGTTACGAGCAGTACTTC CASSEDRASSYEQYF
TRBJ2-6 TRBV5-1 NA NA TGCGCCAGCAGCTTGGGAGCGAGTACTGGGGCCAACGTCCTGACTTTC CASSLGASTGANVLTF
TRBJ1-1 TRBV29-1 NA NA TGCAGCGTTCAGGGATCGGAGGAGAACACTGAAGCTTTCTTT CSVQGSEENTEAFF
TRBJ1-6 TRBV5-6 few NA TGTGCCAGCAGCTTGGACCGAGGGAATTCACCCCTCCACTTT CASSLDRGNSPLHF